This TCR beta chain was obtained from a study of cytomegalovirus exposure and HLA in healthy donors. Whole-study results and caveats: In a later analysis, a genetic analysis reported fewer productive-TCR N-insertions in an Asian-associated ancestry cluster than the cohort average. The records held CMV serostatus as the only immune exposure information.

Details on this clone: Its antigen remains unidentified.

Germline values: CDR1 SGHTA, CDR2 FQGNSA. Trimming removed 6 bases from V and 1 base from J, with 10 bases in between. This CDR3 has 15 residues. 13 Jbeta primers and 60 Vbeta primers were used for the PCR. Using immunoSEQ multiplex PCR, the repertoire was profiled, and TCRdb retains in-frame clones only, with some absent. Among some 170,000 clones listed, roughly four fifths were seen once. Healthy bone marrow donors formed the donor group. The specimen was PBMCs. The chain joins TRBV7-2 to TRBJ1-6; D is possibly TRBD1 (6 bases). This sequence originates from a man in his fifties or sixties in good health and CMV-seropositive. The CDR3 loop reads CASRSGVSYNSPLHF. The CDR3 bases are TGTGCCAGCAGGTCAGGGGTGTCCTATAATTCACCCCTCCACTTT.